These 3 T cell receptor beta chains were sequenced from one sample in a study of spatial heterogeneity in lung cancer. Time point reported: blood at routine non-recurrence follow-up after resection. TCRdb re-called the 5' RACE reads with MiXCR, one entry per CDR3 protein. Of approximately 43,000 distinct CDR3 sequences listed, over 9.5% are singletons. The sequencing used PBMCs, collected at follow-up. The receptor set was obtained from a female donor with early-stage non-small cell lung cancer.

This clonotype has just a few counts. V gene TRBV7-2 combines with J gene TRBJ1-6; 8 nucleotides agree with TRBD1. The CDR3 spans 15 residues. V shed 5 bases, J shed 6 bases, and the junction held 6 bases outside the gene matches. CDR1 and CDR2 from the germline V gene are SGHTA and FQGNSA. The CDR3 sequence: CASSQGQEFNSPLHF. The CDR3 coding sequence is TGTGCCAGCAGCCAGGGACAGGAGTTTAATTCACCCCTCCACTTT.

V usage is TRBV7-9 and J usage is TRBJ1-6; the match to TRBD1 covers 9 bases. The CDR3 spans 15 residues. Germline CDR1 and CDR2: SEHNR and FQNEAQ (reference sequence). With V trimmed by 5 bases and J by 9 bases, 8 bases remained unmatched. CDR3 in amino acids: CASSPQTGGSSPLHF. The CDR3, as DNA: TGTGCCAGCAGCCCCCAGACAGGGGGTAGTTCACCCCTCCACTTT.

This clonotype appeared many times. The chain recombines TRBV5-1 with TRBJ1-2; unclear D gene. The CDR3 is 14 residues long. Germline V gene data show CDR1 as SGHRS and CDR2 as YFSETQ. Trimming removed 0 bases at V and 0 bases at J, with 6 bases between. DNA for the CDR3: TGCGCCAGCAGCTTGGCCGGGACTAACTATGGCTACACCTTC. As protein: CASSLAGTNYGYTF.